These 30 T cell receptor beta chains originate from one sample sequenced in a study of OX40 agonist ivuxolimab in advanced cancers. The library was made by the immunoSEQ multiplex PCR assay. Entries here come from immuneACCESS through TCRdb and include only in-frame sequences with V and J called. Some clones fail to appear in such tables; in the studies checked, an unresolved V gene covers under half of the shortfall, and the cause of the remainder is unknown. The sample table holds more than 85,000 clones, of which about 90% were seen once. 1.6% of the sample belongs to the ten largest clones. The sequencing used CD4+ or CD8+ T cells sorted from blood, collected in a trial of the OX40 agonist ivuxolimab. Receptors were obtained from an adult with an advanced solid tumor such as melanoma, head and neck, liver or kidney cancer.

The count of this clone is one. The chain employs TRBV7-2 and TRBJ1-4, with D possibly being TRBD1 (5 bases). V dropped 1 base and J dropped 7 bases, with 10 bases sitting between them. Germline V gene lookup returns CDR1 SGHTA and CDR2 FQGNSA. This CDR3 has 14 residues. In nucleotides, the CDR3 is TGTGCCAGCAGCTTAGAGGGGAAGGGTGAAAAACTGTTTTTT. Protein: CASSLEGKGEKLFF.

The chain uses TRBV4-2 and TRBJ1-5; the D gene is possibly TRBD1 (6 bases). The germline CDR1 and CDR2 sequences are LGHNA and YNFKEQ. The CDR3 runs to 20 residues. V shed 0 bases and J shed 0 bases, with 21 bases lying between them. CDR3 loop: CASSQESVTGVTYSNQPQHF. In DNA, the CDR3 is TGTGCCAGCAGCCAAGAGAGCGTGACAGGAGTTACCTATAGCAATCAGCCCCAGCATTTT.

The V call is TRBV6-5, the J call TRBJ2-7; D is perhaps TRBD1 (5 bases). The germline V gene has CDR1 MNHEY and CDR2 SVGAGI. This CDR3 has 13 residues. Trimming stripped 6 bases from V and 1 base from J, with 10 bases between. DNA for the CDR3: TGTGCCAGCAGAAGACCAGGGTCCTACGAGCAGTACTTC. Its translation is CASRRPGSYEQYF.

The CDR3 DNA follows: TGTGCCAGCAGCCTCCTGGGCGGGGGAACCTACGAGCAGTACTTC. The encoded protein is CASSLLGGGTYEQYF. The gene calls are TRBV7-2 and TRBJ2-7, with 7 bases matching TRBD2. Germline V gene lookup returns CDR1 SGHTA and CDR2 FQGNSA. Trimming took 5 bases from V and 2 from J; bases not matched to a gene: 9. CDR3 length equals 15 residues. Full variable domain (remainder filled in from reference TRBV7-2 and TRBJ2-7): GAGVSQSPSNKVTEKGKDVELRCDPISGHTALYWYRQSLGQGLEFLIYFQGNSAPDKSGLPSDRFSAERTGGSVSTLTIQRTQQEDSAVYLCASSLLGGGTYEQYFGPGTRLTVT.

The gene calls are TRBV28 and TRBJ1-3; D unresolved. Germline lookup yields CDR1 MDHEN and CDR2 SYDVKM. CDR3 length: 15 amino acids. V was pared by 3 bases and J by 0 bases, with 9 bases between. The CDR3 nucleotides are TGTGCCAGCAGTTTCCTCTCGAACTCTGGAAACACCATATATTTT. This sequence encodes CASSFLSNSGNTIYF. The variable domain in full, with the rest retrieved from reference TRBV28 and TRBJ1-3, is DVKVTQSSRYLVKRTGEKVFLECVQDMDHENMFWYRQDPGLGLRLIYFSYDVKMKEKGDIPEGYSVSREKKERFSLILESASTNQTSMYLCASSFLSNSGNTIYFGEGSWLTVV.

The chain joins TRBV28 to TRBJ1-1; D perhaps matches TRBD1 (6 bases). Germline loops: CDR1 MDHEN, CDR2 SYDVKM. Trimming stripped 5 bases from V and 2 bases from J, with 18 bases between. This CDR3 contains 16 residues. Here the CDR3 DNA reads TGTGCCAGCAGTCAAGGGGGAACGGGGGGCAACACTGAAGCTTTCTTT. It yields the protein CASSQGGTGGNTEAFF.

This clone has just a few counts. Distinct nucleotide sequences in the sample also encode this CDR3. The CDR3 bases are TGTGCCAGCTCACCGCGGGATACCCATGAAAAACTGTTTTTT. The encoded protein is CASSPRDTHEKLFF. V is TRBV18 and J is TRBJ1-4; D ambiguous. This CDR3 is 14 amino acids long. CDR1 is KGHSH, CDR2 LQKENI, per germline. V lost 3 bases and J lost 6, with 11 bases in between.

The rearrangement uses TRBV2 and TRBJ1-2, with D tentatively TRBD1 (6 bases). There are 17 residues in the CDR3. V was clipped by 6 bases and J by 3 bases, with 23 bases between them. The germline gives CDR1 SNHLY, CDR2 FYNNEI. CDR3 protein: CASSAPPSDRSYYGYTF. The DNA of the CDR3 is TGTGCCAGCAGCGCACCGCCTTCTGACAGGTCCTACTATGGCTACACCTTC.

The chain recombines TRBV7-3 with TRBJ2-1, with 8 bases identical to TRBD2. The CDR3 totals 17 residues. Germline V gives CDR1 SGHTA, CDR2 FQGTGA. The J segment lost 2 bases and the V segment lost 4 bases, leaving 10 bases of the junction unmatched. The CDR3 coding sequence is TGTGCCAGCAGCTCCTATGCGGCAGCGGGAGCCTACAATGAGCAGTTCTTC. It yields the protein CASSSYAAAGAYNEQFF.

This chain joins TRBV5-1 and TRBJ2-3, with 8 bases lining up with TRBD1. Germline V gene sequence: CDR1 SGHRS, CDR2 YFSETQ. CDR3 length equals 13 residues. V lost 6 bases and J lost 2; bases outside the gene matches: 2. CDR3 in amino acids: CASTTGDTDTQYF. CDR3 DNA sequence: TGCGCCAGCACGACAGGGGACACAGATACGCAGTATTTT.

This chain connects TRBV5-5 to TRBJ2-6; possible D gene TRBD2, 6 bases. This CDR3 is built from 16 residues. The V end lost 2 bases, the J end lost 2 bases, and 11 bases lay between the germline ends. CDR1 is SGHKS and CDR2 is YYEKEE in the germline V gene (reference sequence). CDR3 amino acids: CASSFGRTPGANVLTF. In nucleotides, the CDR3 is TGTGCCAGCAGCTTTGGGAGGACTCCTGGGGCCAACGTCCTGACTTTC.

This sequence joins TRBV27 and TRBJ2-3; D gene ambiguous. Germline V lookup: CDR1 MNHEY, CDR2 SMNVEV (reference sequence). V was trimmed by 6 bases and J by 1 base, leaving 8 bases between them. This CDR3 comprises 13 residues. CDR3 sequence (DNA): TGTGCCAGCAGGTCTTCTGGCACAGATACGCAGTATTTT. Translating it yields CASRSSGTDTQYF.

The V call is TRBV27, the J call TRBJ2-7; TRBD1 aligns across 7 bases. V dropped 4 bases and J dropped 2; count of bases not matched to a gene: 5. The CDR3 consists of 14 residues. CDR1 and CDR2 from the germline V gene are MNHEY and SMNVEV (reference sequence). The CDR3 DNA reads as TGTGCCAGCAGTTCTCCGGGACAGACCTACGAGCAGTACTTC. Encoded protein: CASSSPGQTYEQYF.

This chain connects TRBV11-2 to TRBJ2-7; 10 nucleotides align to TRBD1. Germline V gene lookup returns CDR1 SGHAT and CDR2 FQNNGV. The CDR3 is 15 residues long. After removal of 4 bases from V and 3 bases from J, the junction contained 6 bases not matched to a gene. CDR3 amino acids: CASSSTGQGFYEQYF. CDR3 coding DNA: TGTGCCAGCAGCTCAACGGGACAGGGGTTCTACGAGCAGTACTTC.

The chain uses TRBV10-3 and TRBJ2-1; weak D call: TRBD1 (7 bases). The germline gives CDR1 ENHRY, CDR2 SYGVKD. Deletions cut 6 bases from V and 4 bases from J, with 10 bases between. This CDR3 contains 13 residues. The CDR3 DNA sequence: TGTGCCATCAGGTCAGGGGGGTACAATGAGCAGTTCTTC. Protein product: CAIRSGGYNEQFF.

The chain carries TRBV9 and TRBJ1-5; D not certain. V lost 0 bases and J lost 0, with 10 bases in between. The CDR3 is made up of 16 amino acids. The germline CDR1 and CDR2 sequences are SGDLS and YYNGEE. CDR3 coding DNA: TGTGCCAGCAGCGTAGACAGAGTACATAGCAATCAGCCCCAGCATTTT. The encoded protein is CASSVDRVHSNQPQHF. Combining the CDR3 with reference TRBV9 and TRBJ1-5 gives the whole variable domain DSGVTQTPKHLITATGQRVTLRCSPRSGDLSVYWYQQSLDQGLQFLIQYYNGEERAKGNILERFSAQQFPDLHSELNLSSLELGDSALYFCASSVDRVHSNQPQHFGDGTRLSIL.

Note on this clone: The junction and the germline gene differ at one end; a read error may be behind it. The gene calls are TRBV7-7 and TRBJ2-5; 8 positions agree with TRBD2. This CDR3 region has 16 residues. Per germline, CDR1 SSHAT and CDR2 FNYEAQ (reference sequence). The CDR3: CASSQGRGGSQETQYF. In DNA, the CDR3 is TGTGCTAGCAGCCAGGGCCGGGGGGGGTCACAAGAGACCCAGTACTTC.

The V and J genes are TRBV28 and TRBJ2-3, with TRBD1 as a possible D gene (5 bases). This CDR3 has 12 amino acids. V was cut by 7 bases and J by 4 bases, with 9 bases left in between. Germline V gene data show CDR1 as MDHEN and CDR2 as SYDVKM. CDR3 in amino acids: CASTQGADTQYF. The CDR3 DNA follows: TGTGCCAGCACCCAGGGTGCAGATACGCAGTATTTT.

V usage is TRBV19 and J usage is TRBJ1-3; D gene unclear. Trimming cost V 10 bases and J 0 bases, with 10 bases left between them. The CDR3 totals 13 residues. Per the germline V gene, CDR1 is LNHDA and CDR2 is SQIVND (reference sequence). CDR3 DNA sequence: TGTGCCACCAAACAAGCCTCTGGAAACACCATATATTTT. Its protein product is CATKQASGNTIYF.

The chain combines TRBV5-1 with TRBJ1-3; D is uncertain. The CDR3 has 15 residues. CDR1 SGHRS and CDR2 YFSETQ come from the germline V gene. V was clipped by 0 bases and J by 0 bases, with 7 bases between them. CDR3 bases: TGCGCCAGCAGCTTGGTGGGAATCTCTGGAAACACCATATATTTT. This translates into CASSLVGISGNTIYF.

The chain joins TRBV2 to TRBJ2-6, with D perhaps TRBD2 (5 bases). The CDR3 has 18 residues. Germline V gives CDR1 SNHLY, CDR2 FYNNEI. Trimming stripped 7 bases from V and 1 base from J, with 20 bases between. The CDR3 DNA reads as TGTGCCAGCACCGAGGGTGGGTACCGGCCATCTGGGGCCAACGTCCTGACTTTC. Amino acids: CASTEGGYRPSGANVLTF.

This sequence joins TRBV19 and TRBJ2-3, with D perhaps TRBD1 (5 bases). The CDR3 runs to 15 residues. Germline CDR1 reads LNHDA; CDR2 reads SQIVND (reference sequence). V gave up 1 base and J gave up 0 bases, with 8 bases separating them. DNA for the CDR3: TGTGCCAGTAGTATAGCGGCAGGGAGCACAGATACGCAGTATTTT. Its translation is CASSIAAGSTDTQYF.

This clone was counted a single time. The rearrangement joins TRBV27 to TRBJ2-7, with unresolved D. V lost 1 base, J lost 5 bases, and 12 bases lay in between. Germline CDR1 MNHEY, CDR2 SMNVEV (reference sequence). There are 14 residues in the CDR3. CDR3: CASSLLVAGDEQYF. Here the CDR3 DNA reads TGTGCCAGCAGTTTATTGGTCGCTGGGGACGAGCAGTACTTC.

V is TRBV6-6 and J is TRBJ2-5, with 10 bases lining up with TRBD2. The CDR3 runs 13 residues. The V and J ends lost 6 bases and 3 bases, in that order; junction bases with no gene match: 1. From germline, CDR1 is MNHNY and CDR2 SVGAGI (reference sequence). The CDR3 bases are TGTGCCAGCAGGCTAGCGGGAGAAGAGACCCAGTACTTC. It yields the protein CASRLAGEETQYF.

This chain joins TRBV28 and TRBJ1-5; perhaps TRBD1 as D (6 bases). The germline CDR1 and CDR2 sequences are MDHEN and SYDVKM. V lost 7 bases and J 3 bases, leaving 16 bases between the germline ends. The CDR3 runs 15 residues. In DNA form, the CDR3 reads TGTGCCAGCACCGCCGCCGGGGGGGCCAATCAGCCCCAGCATTTT. It codes for CASTAAGGANQPQHF.

V is TRBV18 and J is TRBJ2-5; 13 bases map to TRBD2. J was trimmed by 4 bases and V by 1 base; bases with no gene match: 3. The CDR3 totals 16 residues. Germline CDR1 KGHSH, CDR2 LQKENI. The CDR3: CASSPLLAGGSETQYF. The CDR3 coding sequence is TGTGCCAGCTCACCACTACTAGCGGGAGGGTCAGAGACCCAGTACTTC.

The chain is built from TRBV13 and TRBJ2-7; D uncertain. The CDR3 consists of 13 residues. With 5 bases removed from V and 0 bases from J, the gap between germline ends came to 8 bases. CDR1 is PRHDT, CDR2 FYEKMQ, per germline (reference sequence). The CDR3 reads CASSPRSSYEQYF. CDR3 in DNA: TGTGCCAGCAGCCCCCGGAGCTCCTACGAGCAGTACTTC.

The rearrangement uses TRBV5-4 and TRBJ2-3; D call uncertain. The CDR3 covers 14 residues. V shed 4 bases and J shed 3 bases, with 12 bases lying between them. Germline V gives CDR1 SGHNT, CDR2 YYREEE (reference sequence). The DNA of the CDR3 is TGTGCCAGCAGCCCAACTGACCCTACAGATACGCAGTATTTT. Residues: CASSPTDPTDTQYF.

The chain recombines TRBV30 with TRBJ2-5; D remains ambiguous. CDR3 length: 13 residues. Trimming left V 0 bases short and J 5 bases short, with 10 bases between. Looked up from germline, CDR1 is GTSNPN and CDR2 is SVGIG (reference sequence). Here the CDR3 reads CAWSVRDWETQYF. The CDR3 DNA reads TGTGCCTGGAGTGTACGAGACTGGGAGACCCAGTACTTC.

V and J are TRBV7-9 and TRBJ2-5, with TRBD1 as a possible D gene (5 bases). CDR1 is SEHNR and CDR2 is FQNEAQ in the germline V gene (reference sequence). Trimming cost V 5 bases and J 2 bases, with 9 bases left between them. The CDR3 sequence is 13 residues long. CDR3 residues: CASSPGNQETQYF. In nucleotides, the CDR3 is TGTGCCAGCAGCCCAGGGAATCAAGAGACCCAGTACTTC.